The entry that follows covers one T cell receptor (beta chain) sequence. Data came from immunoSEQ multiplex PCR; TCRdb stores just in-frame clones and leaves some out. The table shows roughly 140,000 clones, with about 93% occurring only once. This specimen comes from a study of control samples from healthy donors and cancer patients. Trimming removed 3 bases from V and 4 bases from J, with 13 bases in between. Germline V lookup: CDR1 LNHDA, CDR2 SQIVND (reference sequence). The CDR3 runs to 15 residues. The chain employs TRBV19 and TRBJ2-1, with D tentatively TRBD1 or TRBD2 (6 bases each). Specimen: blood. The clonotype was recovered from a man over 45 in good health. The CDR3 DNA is TGTGCCAGTAGTATCTGGGGGGCGAGTTACAATGAGCAGTTCTTC. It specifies CASSIWGASYNEQFF.